One and the same sample provided the 25 T cell receptor beta chains below, sequenced in a study of blood T cell repertoires in COVID-19. Produced via immunoSEQ multiplex PCR; TCRdb's table is partial and in-frame only. This sample carries around 250,000 clones, more than 80% of them seen once, and the ten largest clones take about 4%. Sequencing input: PBMCs or T cells enriched from blood (not recorded which). The receptors come from a woman aged 25 to 45 with acute COVID-19.

The chain links TRBV11-2 to TRBJ2-3; 13 bases are a match to TRBD2. This CDR3 region has 18 residues. Germline V gene data show CDR1 as SGHAT and CDR2 as FQNNGV. Trimming cost V 7 bases and J 6 bases; bases outside gene matches: 16. In nucleotides, the CDR3 is TGTGCCAGCAACCAAGGACTAGCGGGAGTCGGGATTGGTGATACGCAGTATTTT. Translation: CASNQGLAGVGIGDTQYF.

V gene TRBV11-2 combines with J gene TRBJ2-7; no firm D call. Germline CDR1 is SGHAT and CDR2 is FQNNGV. CDR3 length: 14 amino acids. Trimming took off 1 base at V and 3 bases at J, with 10 bases between the two ends. The CDR3 DNA is TGTGCCAGCAGCTTAGTAGTCCAAAACTACGAGCAGTACTTC. Protein: CASSLVVQNYEQYF.

The chain has TRBV7-2 and TRBJ2-7; TRBD1 matches at 7 bases. Looked up from germline, CDR1 is SGHTA and CDR2 is FQGNSA. The CDR3 contains 16 residues. Trimming cost V 0 bases and J 4 bases; bases outside gene matches: 9. CDR3 DNA sequence: TGTGCCAGCAGCTTAGCGGTAGGGTTCAGGGGGTACGAGCAGTACTTC. This encodes CASSLAVGFRGYEQYF.

The chain uses TRBV5-1 and TRBJ2-3, with D perhaps TRBD2 (6 bases). Trimming cost V 0 bases and J 4 bases, with 15 bases left between them. The CDR3 runs to 16 residues. CDR1 and CDR2 (germline): SGHRS, YFSETQ. CDR3 sequence: CASSLDGAGISDTQYF. CDR3 DNA sequence: TGCGCCAGCAGCTTGGACGGGGCGGGGATATCAGATACGCAGTATTTT.

The chain recombines TRBV28 with TRBJ2-7, with 11 bases that match TRBD2. V trimming: 3 bases; J trimming: 1 base; junction bases outside the gene matches: 2. Germline V CDR1 and CDR2: MDHEN, SYDVKM. The CDR3 contains 15 residues. In nucleotides, the CDR3 is TGTGCCAGCAGTTTCGGGACTAGCGGTTCCTACGAGCAGTACTTC. This sequence encodes CASSFGTSGSYEQYF.

CDR3: CASSFRGVPYEQYF. The CDR3 DNA reads as TGTGCCAGCAGTTTCAGGGGGGTTCCCTACGAGCAGTACTTC. The chain joins TRBV28 to TRBJ2-7; maybe TRBD1 (7 bases). This CDR3 has 14 residues. Germline V gene sequence: CDR1 MDHEN, CDR2 SYDVKM. Trimming cost V 3 bases and J 2 bases, with 11 bases left between them.

The V call is TRBV2, the J call TRBJ2-3; 7 positions match TRBD1. CDR3 length: 14 residues. V lost 7 bases, J lost 3 bases, and 7 bases stayed unmatched. Germline V gene data show CDR1 as SNHLY and CDR2 as FYNNEI. CDR3 in amino acids: CASTRQGLTDTQYF. The CDR3 region has the DNA TGTGCCAGCACCAGACAGGGTTTAACAGATACGCAGTATTTT.

V and J are TRBV5-1 and TRBJ2-1; 7 bases match TRBD2. This CDR3 is 15 amino acids long. The germline gives CDR1 SGHRS, CDR2 YFSETQ. The ends lost 0 bases at V and 3 bases at J; junction bases unmatched: 3. As DNA, the CDR3 is TGCGCCAGCAGCTTGGGACTAGCCCACTACAATGAGCAGTTCTTC. Translating gives CASSLGLAHYNEQFF.

The chain combines TRBV27 with TRBJ2-7, with D maybe TRBD2 (7 bases). V lost 5 bases and J lost 5, with 16 bases in between. The CDR3 has 14 amino acids. Per the germline V gene, CDR1 is MNHEY and CDR2 is SMNVEV (reference sequence). The CDR3 reads CASSLGGAIHEQYF. The CDR3 DNA reads TGTGCCAGCAGTCTTGGGGGGGCCATTCACGAGCAGTACTTC.

The V and J genes are TRBV30 and TRBJ2-7, with D maybe TRBD2 (6 bases). Trimming pared 3 bases from V and 8 bases from J, leaving 11 bases between. The germline V gene has CDR1 GTSNPN and CDR2 SVGIG (reference sequence). This CDR3 has 11 amino acids. The CDR3 loop is CAWSDAGQQYF. The DNA of the CDR3 is TGTGCCTGGAGCGACGCGGGACAGCAGTACTTC. The variable domain in full, with the rest retrieved from reference TRBV30 and TRBJ2-7, is SQTIHQWPATLVQPVGSPLSLECTVEGTSNPNLYWYRQAAGRGLQLLFYSVGIGQISSEVPQNLSASRPQDRQFILSSKKLLLSDSGFYLCAWSDAGQQYFGPGTRLTVT.

The rearrangement uses TRBV10-1 and TRBJ2-1, with TRBD2 identical over 8 bases. CDR1 and CDR2 from the germline V gene are WNHNN and SYGVQD (reference sequence). The V and J ends lost 1 base and 12 bases, in that order; junction bases with no gene match: 14. There are 16 residues in the CDR3. CDR3 in DNA: TGCGCCAGCAGTGAGTTCCGTGCGGGAGGCCAGCAAGGGCAGTTCTTC. Translated, it gives CASSEFRAGGQQGQFF.

The chain joins TRBV4-2 to TRBJ1-5; D perhaps matches TRBD1 (5 bases). Germline lookup yields CDR1 LGHNA and CDR2 YNFKEQ. CDR3 length: 15 amino acids. Trimming removed 0 bases from V and 2 bases from J, with 8 bases in between. The CDR3 nucleotides read TGTGCCAGCAGCCAAGATTTGGGGCGCAATCAGCCCCAGCATTTT. Residues: CASSQDLGRNQPQHF.

This clone was observed a single time. The chain employs TRBV15 and TRBJ2-1; 8 nucleotides agree with TRBD1. The germline gives CDR1 LNHNV, CDR2 YYDKDF (reference sequence). The junction had 12 bases not matched to a gene; V was cut back by 0 bases and J by 2 bases. The CDR3 loop spans 19 amino acids. Here the CDR3 DNA reads TGTGCCACCAGCAGAGATGGGGAGACTGACAGGGGTACCTACAATGAGCAGTTCTTC. Translating it yields CATSRDGETDRGTYNEQFF.

V and J are TRBV15 and TRBJ2-1; 9 bases are shared with TRBD2. Germline V lookup: CDR1 LNHNV, CDR2 YYDKDF (reference sequence). This CDR3 comprises 19 residues. V lost 0 bases, J lost 7 bases, and 16 bases stayed unmatched. The CDR3 DNA is TGTGCCACCAGCAGAGATCGGGGTAGCGGGAGCCCTTCTACAAATGAGCAGTTCTTC. Its translation is CATSRDRGSGSPSTNEQFF.

This rearrangement joins TRBV11-1 to TRBJ2-3; 7 nucleotides agree with TRBD1. CDR3 length: 14 residues. The germline CDR1 and CDR2 sequences are SGHAT and FQDESV (reference sequence). J lost 12 bases, V lost 5 bases, and 14 bases had no gene match. The CDR3: CASSPRDRAFIQYF. The CDR3 nucleotides read TGTGCCAGCAGCCCCCGGGACAGAGCTTTTATTCAGTATTTT. The entire variable domain, with the rest obtained from reference TRBV11-1 and TRBJ2-3, is as follows: EAEVAQSPRYKITEKSQAVAFWCDPISGHATLYWYRQILGQGPELLVQFQDESVVDDSQLPKDRFSAERLKGVDSTLKIQPAELGDSAMYLCASSPRDRAFIQYFGPGTRLTVL.

V usage is TRBV7-2 and J usage is TRBJ2-1, with TRBD2 as a possible D gene (6 bases). The CDR3 is made up of 15 amino acids. CDR1 and CDR2 (germline): SGHTA, FQGNSA. V was pared by 5 bases and J by 9 bases, with 20 bases between. DNA of the CDR3: TGTGCCAGCAGCGGAGGAGGGTTTGCTGGCGGTGAGCAGTTCTTC. Its protein is CASSGGGFAGGEQFF.

The V and J genes are TRBV27 and TRBJ2-7; 9 nucleotides agree with TRBD2. The length of the CDR3 is 15 residues. Germline trimming cut 2 bases from V and 6 bases from J; bases unmatched to any gene: 8. CDR1 is MNHEY, CDR2 SMNVEV, per germline (reference sequence). Here the CDR3 reads CASSLIAGVPGEQYF. The DNA of the CDR3 is TGTGCCAGCAGTTTAATAGCGGGAGTACCGGGCGAGCAGTACTTC.

The rearrangement uses TRBV10-2 and TRBJ2-3, with 10 bases identical to TRBD2. The CDR3 is made up of 15 amino acids. Germline assignment: CDR1 WSHSY and CDR2 SAAADI. After removal of 8 bases from V and 0 bases from J, the junction contained 5 bases not matched to a gene. CDR3 sequence reads: CASVRTSGSTDTQYF. DNA for the CDR3: TGCGCCAGCGTGAGGACTAGCGGTAGCACAGATACGCAGTATTTT.

V and J are TRBV27 and TRBJ1-5; no clear D. Deletions cut 3 bases from V and 3 bases from J, with 9 bases between. The length of the CDR3 is 14 residues. Germline CDR1 MNHEY, CDR2 SMNVEV (reference sequence). CDR3 bases: TGTGCCAGCAGTTTGGGCGGGTCCAATCAGCCCCAGCATTTT. Protein: CASSLGGSNQPQHF.

J is TRBJ2-7 and V is TRBV2, with a weak D call TRBD2 (6 bases). CDR3 length: 11 residues. V dropped 11 bases and J dropped 3 bases, with 11 bases sitting between them. Germline assignment: CDR1 SNHLY and CDR2 FYNNEI. CDR3 sequence (DNA): TGTGCCGCGCGGGGTATCTACGAGCAGTACTTC. Encoded protein: CAARGIYEQYF.

The V gene is TRBV28, the J gene TRBJ2-3; 10 bases align to TRBD1. The CDR3 contains 16 residues. V shed 5 bases, J shed 3 bases, and the junction held 8 bases outside the gene matches. Per germline, CDR1 MDHEN and CDR2 SYDVKM. CDR3 in amino acids: CASSLTGGLFTDTQYF. The DNA of the CDR3 is TGTGCCAGCAGTCTGACAGGGGGCTTGTTTACAGATACGCAGTATTTT.

Notes on this clone: Other DNA sequences in the sample encode the same CDR3. The chain carries TRBV10-3 and TRBJ1-5, with a tentative D call TRBD1 (5 bases). The V gene's germline CDR1 is ENHRY and CDR2 SYGVKD. The CDR3 contains 14 residues. V shed 4 bases and J shed 5 bases, with 12 bases lying between them. CDR3 residues: CAISGGGWDQPQHF. The CDR3 DNA sequence: TGTGCCATCAGTGGCGGGGGGTGGGATCAGCCCCAGCATTTT.

This clone was seen a single time. The chain uses TRBV7-9 and TRBJ2-1, with 13 positions matching TRBD2. With 3 bases clipped from V and 5 bases from J, the junction kept 7 bases outside the gene matches. Germline V gene data show CDR1 as SEHNR and CDR2 as FQNEAQ (reference sequence). The CDR3 has 17 residues. In DNA form, the CDR3 reads TGTGCCAGCAGCTTGGTGACTAGCGGGGGGAAGGACAATGAGCAGTTCTTC. It specifies CASSLVTSGGKDNEQFF.

This chain's CDR3 is CASSPGQGNSYTF. CDR3 bases: TGTGCCAGCAGCCCGGGACAGGGGAATAGCTACACCTTC. The chain combines TRBV12-3 or TRBV12-4 with TRBJ1-2, with 10 bases lining up with TRBD1. V lost 6 bases and J lost 9; bases outside the gene matches: 7. The CDR3 totals 13 residues.

The V gene is TRBV5-5, the J gene TRBJ2-1; the match to TRBD1 covers 8 bases. Germline V lookup: CDR1 SGHKS, CDR2 YYEKEE (reference sequence). Trimming at V came to 6 bases and at J to 7 bases, leaving 9 bases not matched to a gene. This CDR3 is built from 14 residues. The CDR3 DNA reads as TGTGCCAGCACCTTAAGACAGGGGCCAAATGAGCAGTTCTTC. Translating it yields CASTLRQGPNEQFF.